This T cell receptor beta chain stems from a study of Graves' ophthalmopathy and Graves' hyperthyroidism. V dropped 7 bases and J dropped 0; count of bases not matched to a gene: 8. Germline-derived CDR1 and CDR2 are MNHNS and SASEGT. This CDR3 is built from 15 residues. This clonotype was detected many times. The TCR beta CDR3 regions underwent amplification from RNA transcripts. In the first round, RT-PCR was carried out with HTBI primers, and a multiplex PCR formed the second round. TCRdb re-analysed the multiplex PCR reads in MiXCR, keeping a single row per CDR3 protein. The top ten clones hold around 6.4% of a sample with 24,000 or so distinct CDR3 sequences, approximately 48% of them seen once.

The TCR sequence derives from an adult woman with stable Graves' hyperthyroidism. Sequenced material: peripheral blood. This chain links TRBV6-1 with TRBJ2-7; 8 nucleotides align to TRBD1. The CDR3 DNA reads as TGTGCCAGCACTCTCCTCCAGGGGGCCTCCTACGAGCAGTACTTC. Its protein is CASTLLQGASYEQYF.